The clone carrying this T cell receptor beta chain was counted a few times. This specimen comes from a study of OX40 agonist ivuxolimab in advanced cancers. The V segment lost 2 bases and the J segment 3 bases; nucleotides outside the gene matches: 1. The CDR3 has 14 amino acids. CDR1 KGHSH and CDR2 LQKENI come from the germline V gene. Profiling relied on immunoSEQ multiplex PCR, and the TCRdb table lists in-frame clones only, not all of them. Of about 73,000 clones listed, around nine tenths were seen once; the top ten hold 0.6% to 0.75%. This sequence joins TRBV18 and TRBJ1-5; TRBD1 matches 7 bases. The clonotype was recovered from an adult with an advanced solid tumor such as melanoma, head and neck, liver or kidney cancer. Sequenced material: CD4+ or CD8+ T cells sorted from blood, taken in a trial of the OX40 agonist ivuxolimab. The CDR3 loop is CASSPGQANQPQHF. CDR3 DNA: TGTGCCAGCTCACCAGGACAGGCCAATCAGCCCCAGCATTTT.